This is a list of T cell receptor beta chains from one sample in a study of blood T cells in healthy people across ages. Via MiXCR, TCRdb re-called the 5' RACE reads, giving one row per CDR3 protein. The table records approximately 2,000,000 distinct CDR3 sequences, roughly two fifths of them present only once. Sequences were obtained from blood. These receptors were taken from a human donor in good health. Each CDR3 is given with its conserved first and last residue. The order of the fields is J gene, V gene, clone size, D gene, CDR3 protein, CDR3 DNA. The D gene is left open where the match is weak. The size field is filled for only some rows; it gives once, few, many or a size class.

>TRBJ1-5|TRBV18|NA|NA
CASSPTRDPRNQPQHF
TGTGCCAGCTCACCAACCCGGGACCCACGCAATCAGCCCCAGCATTTT
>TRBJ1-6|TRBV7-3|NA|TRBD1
CASGRPGRTGAALHF
TGTGCCAGCGGCCGACCTGGACGTACAGGGGCAGCCCTCCACTTT
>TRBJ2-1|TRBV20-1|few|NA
CSARDAASSYNEQFF
TGCAGTGCTAGAGATGCGGCCAGCTCCTACAATGAGCAGTTCTTC
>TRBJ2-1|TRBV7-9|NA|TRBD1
CASSSDRDRLTYNEQFF
TGTGCCAGCAGCTCCGACCGGGACAGGTTAACCTACAATGAGCAGTTCTTC
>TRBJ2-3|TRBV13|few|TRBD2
CASNALQAGGTPDTQYF
TGTGCCAGCAACGCGTTACAAGCGGGGGGCACCCCAGATACGCAGTATTTT
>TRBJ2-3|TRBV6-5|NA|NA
CASSYSLESDTQYF
TGTGCCAGCAGTTACTCCCTTGAGTCAGATACGCAGTATTTT
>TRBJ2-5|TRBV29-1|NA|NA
CSVGTVRETQYF
TGCAGCGTCGGGACGGTCCGGGAGACCCAGTACTTC
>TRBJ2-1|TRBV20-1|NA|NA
CSGGSRYNEQFF
TGCAGTGGAGGATCACGATACAATGAGCAGTTCTTC
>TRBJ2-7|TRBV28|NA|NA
CASLTSYEQYF
TGTGCCAGTCTAACAAGCTACGAGCAGTACTTC
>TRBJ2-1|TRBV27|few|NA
CASSPVRGAPYNEQFF
TGTGCCAGCAGTCCCGTACGGGGGGCCCCCTACAATGAGCAGTTCTTC
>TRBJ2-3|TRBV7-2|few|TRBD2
CASSALAGGIGDTQYF
TGTGCCAGCAGCGCCCTTGCGGGGGGGATAGGAGATACGCAGTATTTT
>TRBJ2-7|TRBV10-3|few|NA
CASWTGDEQYF
TGTGCCTCCTGGACGGGAGACGAGCAGTACTTC
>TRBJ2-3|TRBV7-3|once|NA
CASSPNRGGYTDTQYF
TGTGCCAGCAGCCCTAATAGGGGGGGATACACAGATACGCAGTATTTT
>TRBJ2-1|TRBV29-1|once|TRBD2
CSGTSGTSYNEQFF
TGCAGCGGTACTAGCGGTACCTCCTACAATGAGCAGTTCTTC
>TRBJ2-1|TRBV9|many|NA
CASNGPGGEQFF
TGTGCCAGCAATGGGCCAGGCGGGGAGCAGTTCTTC
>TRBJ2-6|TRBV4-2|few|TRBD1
CASSQGSTGASTGANVLTF
TGTGCCAGCAGCCAAGGATCGACAGGGGCGTCCACTGGGGCCAACGTCCTGACTTTC
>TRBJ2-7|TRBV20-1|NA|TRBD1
CSARDMRGHYEQYF
TGCAGTGCTAGAGATATGAGGGGGCATTACGAGCAGTACTTC
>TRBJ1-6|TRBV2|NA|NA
CASSPRGARYNSPLHF
TGTGCCAGCAGCCCTCGGGGGGCGAGATATAATTCACCCCTCCACTTT
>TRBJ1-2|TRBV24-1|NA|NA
CATCEPGYGYTF
TGTGCCACCTGCGAACCCGGGTATGGCTACACCTTC
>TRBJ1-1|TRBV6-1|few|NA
CASSEMEQDTEAFF
TGTGCCAGCAGTGAAATGGAGCAGGACACTGAAGCTTTCTTT
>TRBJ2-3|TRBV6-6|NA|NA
CASSYGGSSPDTQYF
TGTGCCAGCAGTTATGGGGGGTCAAGTCCGGATACGCAGTATTTT
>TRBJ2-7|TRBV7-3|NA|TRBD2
CASSYTSGGYNEQVF
TGTGCCAGCAGCTACACTAGCGGGGGGTACAATGAGCAGGTCTTC
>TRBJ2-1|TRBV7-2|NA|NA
CASSLTQAYNEQFF
TGTGCCAGCAGCCTGACACAGGCTTACAATGAGCAGTTCTTC
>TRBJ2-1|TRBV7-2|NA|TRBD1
CASSWGQGIGNEQFF
TGTGCCAGCAGCTGGGGACAGGGGATTGGGAATGAGCAGTTCTTC
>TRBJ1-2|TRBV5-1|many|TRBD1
CASSPPGTANYGYTF
TGCGCCAGCAGCCCCCCCGGGACAGCTAACTATGGCTACACCTTC
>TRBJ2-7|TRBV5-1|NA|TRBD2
CASSTGLAGIHEQYF
TGCGCCAGCAGCACGGGACTAGCGGGGATCCACGAGCAGTACTTC
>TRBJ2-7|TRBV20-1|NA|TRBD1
CSAHSRDSTYEQYF
TGCAGTGCTCACTCCCGGGACAGTACCTACGAGCAGTACTTC
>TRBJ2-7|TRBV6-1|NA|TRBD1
CVSSEVRDRSSYEQYF
TGTGTCAGCAGTGAAGTTCGGGACAGAAGCTCCTACGAGCAGTACTTC
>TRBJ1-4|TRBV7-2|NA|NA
CASSYLGGLGEKLFF
TGTGCCAGCAGCTATCTGGGGGGCTTGGGCGAAAAACTGTTTTTT
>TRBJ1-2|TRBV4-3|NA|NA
CASSQVASLGGYTF
TGCGCCAGCAGCCAAGTTGCCTCACTGGGAGGCTACACCTTC
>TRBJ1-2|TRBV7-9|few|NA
CASSLLVPNYGYTF
TGTGCCAGCAGCTTATTGGTTCCTAACTATGGCTACACCTTC
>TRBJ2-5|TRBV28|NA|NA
CAVQYRFRSGETQYF
TGTGCCGTACAGTACAGGTTTAGATCGGGGGAGACCCAGTACTTC
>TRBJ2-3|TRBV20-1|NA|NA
CSVLGDGGYTDTQYF
TGCAGTGTACTCGGCGACGGGGGTTACACAGATACGCAGTATTTT
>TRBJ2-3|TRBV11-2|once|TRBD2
CASSLGSGEDTRYF
TGTGCCAGCAGCTTAGGAAGCGGGGAAGATACGCGGTATTTT
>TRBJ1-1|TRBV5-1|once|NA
CASSLSGPLEAFF
TGCGCCAGCAGCTTGAGTGGGCCGCTTGAAGCTTTCTTT
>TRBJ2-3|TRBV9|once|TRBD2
CASSGLAGEGDTQYF
TGTGCCAGCAGCGGACTAGCGGGGGAGGGAGATACGCAGTATTTT
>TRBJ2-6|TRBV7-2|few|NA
CASSFVRSGANVLTF
TGTGCCAGCAGCTTTGTTCGATCTGGGGCCAACGTCCTGACTTTC
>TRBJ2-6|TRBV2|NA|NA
CASYRDRVPGANVLTF
TGTGCCAGCTACCGGGACCGCGTCCCTGGGGCCAACGTCCTGACTTTC
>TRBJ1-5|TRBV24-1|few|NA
CATSGTNQPQHF
TGTGCCACCAGCGGTACCAATCAGCCCCAGCATTTT
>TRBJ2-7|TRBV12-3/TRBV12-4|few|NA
CASSPSVPPYEQYF
TGTGCCAGCAGTCCTTCAGTGCCTCCCTACGAGCAGTACTTC
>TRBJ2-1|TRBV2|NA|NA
CASSEQFSSYNEQFF
TGTGCCAGCAGTGAACAGTTTAGCTCCTACAATGAGCAGTTCTTC
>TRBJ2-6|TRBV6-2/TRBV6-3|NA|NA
CASSDPDGTYSGANVLTF
TGTGCCAGCAGTGACCCTGACGGAACCTACTCTGGGGCCAACGTCCTGACTTTC
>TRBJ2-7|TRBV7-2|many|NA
CASSLEGRAYEQYF
TGTGCCAGCAGCTTAGAAGGCAGGGCCTACGAGCAGTACTTC
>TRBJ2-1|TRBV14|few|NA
CASSPYWDVQFF
TGTGCCAGCAGCCCCTATTGGGATGTGCAGTTCTTC
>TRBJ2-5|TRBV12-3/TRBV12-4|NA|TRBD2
CASSSSARTSGGIETQYF
TGTGCCAGCAGTTCAAGCGCCCGTACTAGCGGGGGGATAGAGACCCAGTACTTC
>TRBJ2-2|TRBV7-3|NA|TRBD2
CASRKLGLGDTGELFF
TGTGCCAGCAGAAAATTGGGACTAGGGGACACCGGGGAGCTGTTTTTT
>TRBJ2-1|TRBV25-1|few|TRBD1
CASRLGTGLYNEQFF
TGTGCCAGCCGTTTGGGGACAGGGCTCTACAATGAGCAGTTCTTC
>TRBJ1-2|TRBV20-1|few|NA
CSARPLQADYGYTF
TGCAGTGCTAGACCCCTACAGGCCGACTATGGCTACACCTTC
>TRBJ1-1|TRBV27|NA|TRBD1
CASSLQGLLTEAFF
TGTGCCAGCAGCCTACAGGGGTTGTTGACTGAAGCTTTCTTT
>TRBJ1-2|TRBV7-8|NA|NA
CASSPGPRLGYTF
TGTGCCAGCAGCCCGGGCCCAAGATTAGGCTACACCTTC
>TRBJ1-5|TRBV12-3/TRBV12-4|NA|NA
CASSLGRLMSNQPQHF
TGTGCCAGCAGTTTGGGCAGACTTATGAGCAATCAGCCCCAGCATTTT
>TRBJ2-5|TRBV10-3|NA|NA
CAIMEQAEETQYF
TGTGCCATCATGGAGCAGGCGGAAGAGACCCAGTACTTC